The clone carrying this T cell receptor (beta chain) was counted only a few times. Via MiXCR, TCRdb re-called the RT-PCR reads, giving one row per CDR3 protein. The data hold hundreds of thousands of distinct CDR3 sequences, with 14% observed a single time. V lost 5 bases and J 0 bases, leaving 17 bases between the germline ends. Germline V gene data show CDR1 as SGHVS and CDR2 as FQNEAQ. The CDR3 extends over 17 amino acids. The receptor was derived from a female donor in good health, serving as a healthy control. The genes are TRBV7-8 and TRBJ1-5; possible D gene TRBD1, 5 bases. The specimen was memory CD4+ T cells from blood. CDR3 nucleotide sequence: TGTGCCAGCAGCCGAATGGACACTACAGATAGCAATCAGCCCCAGCATTTT. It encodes CASSRMDTTDSNQPQHF.